One T cell receptor beta chain is described in this entry. Its antigen is unknown. This entry belongs to a study of shared clonotypes between healthy human individuals. Points from the study as a whole: Represented genetic and exposure-history diversity was restricted by having few donors.

The V end lost 5 bases, the J end lost 4 bases, and 15 bases lay between the germline ends. Germline V lookup: CDR1 SGHVS, CDR2 FQNEAQ. The CDR3 runs 14 residues. The assay ran at deep level. Every immunoSEQ plate was one replicate of a subset's evenly spread DNA. The protocol was immunoSEQ multiplex PCR, while the TCRdb copy is restricted to in-frame clones and leaves out a portion. The sample consists of approximately 640,000 clones, less than 80% of them appearing once. Splitting the CD4+ cells yielded a CD45RA+ naive subset and a CD45RA-negative memory subset. The sequenced sample was memory CD4+ T cells sorted from blood. Indicated subset: CD45RA-negative fraction. This clonotype originated in a woman aged 25 to 45 in good health. The chain uses TRBV7-8 and TRBJ2-7; D not resolved. The CDR3 is CASSKRTGDYEQYF. DNA of the CDR3: TGTGCCAGCAGCAAAAGGACCGGCGATTACGAGCAGTACTTC. Combining the CDR3 with reference TRBV7-8 and TRBJ2-7 gives the whole variable domain GAGVSQSPRYKVAKRGQDVALRCDPISGHVSLFWYQQALGQGPEFLTYFQNEAQLDKSGLPSDRFFAERPEGSVSTLKIQRTQQEDSAVYLCASSKRTGDYEQYFGPGTRLTVT.